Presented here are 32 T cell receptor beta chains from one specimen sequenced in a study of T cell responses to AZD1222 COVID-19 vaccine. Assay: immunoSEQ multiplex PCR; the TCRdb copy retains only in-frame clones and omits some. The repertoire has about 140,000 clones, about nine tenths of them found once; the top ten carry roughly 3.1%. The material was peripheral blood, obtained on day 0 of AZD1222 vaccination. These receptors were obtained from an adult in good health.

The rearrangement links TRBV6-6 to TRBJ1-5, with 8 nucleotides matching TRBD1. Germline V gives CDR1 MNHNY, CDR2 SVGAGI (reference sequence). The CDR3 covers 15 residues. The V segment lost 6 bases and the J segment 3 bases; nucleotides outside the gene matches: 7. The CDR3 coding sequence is TGTGCCAGCAGAGCCGACAGGGGTTACAATCAGCCCCAGCATTTT. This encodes CASRADRGYNQPQHF.

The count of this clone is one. This CDR3 is CASSSDSSYEQYF. For the CDR3, the DNA is TGCGCCAGCAGCTCTGACAGCTCCTACGAGCAGTACTTC. The J gene is TRBJ2-7, the V gene TRBV5-1; tentative D call: TRBD1 (5 bases). CDR1 SGHRS and CDR2 YFSETQ come from the germline V gene. CDR3 length equals 13 residues. Trimming stripped 3 bases from V and 0 bases from J, with 7 bases between.

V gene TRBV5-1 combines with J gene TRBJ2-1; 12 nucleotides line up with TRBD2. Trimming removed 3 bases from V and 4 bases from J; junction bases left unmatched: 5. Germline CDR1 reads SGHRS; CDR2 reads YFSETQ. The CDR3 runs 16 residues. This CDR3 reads CASSWGTSGPYNEQFF. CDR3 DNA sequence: TGCGCCAGCAGCTGGGGGACTAGCGGGCCTTACAATGAGCAGTTCTTC. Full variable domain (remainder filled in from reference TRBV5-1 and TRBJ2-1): KAGVTQTPRYLIKTRGQQVTLSCSPISGHRSVSWYQQTPGQGLQFLFEYFSETQRNKGNFPGRFSGRQFSNSRSEMNVSTLELGDSALYLCASSWGTSGPYNEQFFGPGTRLTVL.

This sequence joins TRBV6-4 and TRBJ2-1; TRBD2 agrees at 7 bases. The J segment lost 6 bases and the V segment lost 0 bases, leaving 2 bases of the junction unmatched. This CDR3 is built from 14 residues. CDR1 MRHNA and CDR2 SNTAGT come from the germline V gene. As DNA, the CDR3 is TGTGCCAGCAGTGACTCGTGGGAGGGCAATGAGCAGTTCTTC. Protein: CASSDSWEGNEQFF.

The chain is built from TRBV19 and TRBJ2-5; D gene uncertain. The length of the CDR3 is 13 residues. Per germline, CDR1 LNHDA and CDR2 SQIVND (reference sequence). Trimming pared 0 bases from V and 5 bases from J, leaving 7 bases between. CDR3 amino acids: CASSIDGRETQYF. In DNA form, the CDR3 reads TGTGCCAGTAGTATAGATGGTCGCGAGACCCAGTACTTC.

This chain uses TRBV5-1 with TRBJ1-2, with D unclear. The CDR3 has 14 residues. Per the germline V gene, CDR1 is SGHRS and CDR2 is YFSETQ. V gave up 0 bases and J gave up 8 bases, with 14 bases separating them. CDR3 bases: TGCGCCAGCAGCTTGGTGGCAGACGCTCGAGGCTACACCTTC. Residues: CASSLVADARGYTF.

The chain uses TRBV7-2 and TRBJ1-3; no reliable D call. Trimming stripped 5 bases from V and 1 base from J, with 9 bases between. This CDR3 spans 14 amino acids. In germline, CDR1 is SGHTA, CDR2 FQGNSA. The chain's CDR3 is CASSAGISGNTIYF. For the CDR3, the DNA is TGTGCCAGCAGCGCCGGAATTTCTGGAAACACCATATATTTT.

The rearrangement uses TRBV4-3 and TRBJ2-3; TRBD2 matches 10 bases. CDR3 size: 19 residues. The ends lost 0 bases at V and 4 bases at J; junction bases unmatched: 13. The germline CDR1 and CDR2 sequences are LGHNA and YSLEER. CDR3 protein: CASSQDRGRASGSADTQYF. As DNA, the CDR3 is TGCGCCAGCAGCCAAGATCGAGGACGGGCTAGCGGGAGTGCAGATACGCAGTATTTT.

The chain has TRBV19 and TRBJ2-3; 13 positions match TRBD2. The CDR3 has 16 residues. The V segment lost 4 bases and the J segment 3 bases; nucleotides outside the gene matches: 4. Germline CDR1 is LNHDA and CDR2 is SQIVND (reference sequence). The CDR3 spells CASSTGLAGVTDTQYF. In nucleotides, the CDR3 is TGTGCCAGTAGTACCGGACTAGCGGGGGTTACAGATACGCAGTATTTT.

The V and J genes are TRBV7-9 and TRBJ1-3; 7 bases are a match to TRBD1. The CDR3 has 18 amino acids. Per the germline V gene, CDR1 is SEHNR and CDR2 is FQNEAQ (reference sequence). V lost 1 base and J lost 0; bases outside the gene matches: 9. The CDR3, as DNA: TGTGCCAGCAGCTTAGGGACAGGCCACTTTTACTCTGGAAACACCATATATTTT. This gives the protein CASSLGTGHFYSGNTIYF.

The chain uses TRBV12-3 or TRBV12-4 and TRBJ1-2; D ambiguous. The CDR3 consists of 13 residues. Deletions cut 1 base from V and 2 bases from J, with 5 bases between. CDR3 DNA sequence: TGTGCCAGCAGTTTAGACGGCAACTATGGCTACACCTTC. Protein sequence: CASSLDGNYGYTF.

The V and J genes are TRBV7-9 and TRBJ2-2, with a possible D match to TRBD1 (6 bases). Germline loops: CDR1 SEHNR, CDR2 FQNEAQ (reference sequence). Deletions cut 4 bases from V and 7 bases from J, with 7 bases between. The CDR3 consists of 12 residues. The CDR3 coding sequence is TGTGCCAGCAGCTGGGGGCTCGGGGAGCTGTTTTTT. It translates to CASSWGLGELFF.

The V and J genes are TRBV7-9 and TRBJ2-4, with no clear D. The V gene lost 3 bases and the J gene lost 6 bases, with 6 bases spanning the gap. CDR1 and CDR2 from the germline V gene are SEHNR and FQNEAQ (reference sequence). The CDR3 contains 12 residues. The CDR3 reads CASSLWGNIQYF. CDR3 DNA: TGTGCCAGCAGCTTGTGGGGAAACATTCAGTACTTC. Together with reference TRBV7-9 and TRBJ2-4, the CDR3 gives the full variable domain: DTGVSQNPRHKITKRGQNVTFRCDPISEHNRLYWYRQTLGQGPEFLTYFQNEAQLEKSRLLSDRFSAERPKGSFSTLEIQRTEQGDSAMYLCASSLWGNIQYFGAGTRLSVL.

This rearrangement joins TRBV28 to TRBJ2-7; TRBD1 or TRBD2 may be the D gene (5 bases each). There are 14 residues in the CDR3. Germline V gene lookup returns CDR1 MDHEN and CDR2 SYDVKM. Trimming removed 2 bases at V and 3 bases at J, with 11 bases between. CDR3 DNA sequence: TGTGCCAGCAGTTTAGTAGGGACGGGCTACGAGCAGTACTTC. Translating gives CASSLVGTGYEQYF.

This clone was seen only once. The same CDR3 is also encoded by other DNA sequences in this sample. CDR3 sequence (DNA): TGTGCCAGCAGTGAAAGGCCGTCCTATGGCTACACCTTC. Encoded protein: CASSERPSYGYTF. The chain uses TRBV6-1 and TRBJ1-2; the D is unclear. V lost 2 bases and J 4 bases, leaving 8 bases between the germline ends. CDR3 length equals 13 residues. Germline V gene data show CDR1 as MNHNS and CDR2 as SASEGT.

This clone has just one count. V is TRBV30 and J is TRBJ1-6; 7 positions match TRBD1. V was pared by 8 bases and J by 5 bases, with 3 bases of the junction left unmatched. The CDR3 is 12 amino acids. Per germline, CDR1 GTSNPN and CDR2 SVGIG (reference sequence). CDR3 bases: TGTGCCACCGGGACAGATAATTCACCCCTCCACTTT. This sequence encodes CATGTDNSPLHF.

CDR3 sequence reads: CASTFVLNTDTQYF. CDR3 DNA: TGTGCCAGCACCTTCGTCCTGAACACAGATACGCAGTATTTT. The V and J genes are TRBV4-2 and TRBJ2-3, with no clear D. V dropped 7 bases and J dropped 2 bases, with 13 bases sitting between them. Germline-derived CDR1 and CDR2 are LGHNA and YNFKEQ. This CDR3 is built from 14 residues.

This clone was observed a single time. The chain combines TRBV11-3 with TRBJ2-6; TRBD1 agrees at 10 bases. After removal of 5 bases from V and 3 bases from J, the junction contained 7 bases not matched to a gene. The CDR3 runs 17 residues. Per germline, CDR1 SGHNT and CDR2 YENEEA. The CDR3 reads CASSPGTGVSGANVLTF. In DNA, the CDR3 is TGTGCCAGCAGCCCCGGGACAGGGGTTAGTGGGGCCAACGTCCTGACTTTC.

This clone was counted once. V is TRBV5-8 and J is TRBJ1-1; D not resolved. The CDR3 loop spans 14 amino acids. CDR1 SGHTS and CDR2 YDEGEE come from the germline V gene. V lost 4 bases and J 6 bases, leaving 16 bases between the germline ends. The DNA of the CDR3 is TGTGCCAGCAGCCCGGGCGGGTGGATCGCTGAAGCTTTCTTT. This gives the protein CASSPGGWIAEAFF.

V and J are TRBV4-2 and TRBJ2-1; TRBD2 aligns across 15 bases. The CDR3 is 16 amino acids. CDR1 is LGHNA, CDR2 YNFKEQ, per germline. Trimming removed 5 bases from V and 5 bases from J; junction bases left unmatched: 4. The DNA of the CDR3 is TGTGCCAGCAGCGTCCGGACTAGCGGGGGGGACAATGAGCAGTTCTTC. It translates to CASSVRTSGGDNEQFF.

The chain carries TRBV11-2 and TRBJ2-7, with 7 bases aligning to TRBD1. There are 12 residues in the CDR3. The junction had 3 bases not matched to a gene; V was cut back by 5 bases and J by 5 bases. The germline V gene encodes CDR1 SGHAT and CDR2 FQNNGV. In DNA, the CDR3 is TGTGCCAGCAGCCCGACAGGGCACGAGCAGTACTTC. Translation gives CASSPTGHEQYF.

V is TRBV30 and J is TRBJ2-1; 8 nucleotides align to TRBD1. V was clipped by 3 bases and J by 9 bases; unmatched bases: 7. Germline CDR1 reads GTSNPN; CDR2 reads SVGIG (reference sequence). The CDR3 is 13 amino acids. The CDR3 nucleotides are TGTGCCTGGAGGGACAGGGTATACGGTGAGCAGTTCTTC. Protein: CAWRDRVYGEQFF.

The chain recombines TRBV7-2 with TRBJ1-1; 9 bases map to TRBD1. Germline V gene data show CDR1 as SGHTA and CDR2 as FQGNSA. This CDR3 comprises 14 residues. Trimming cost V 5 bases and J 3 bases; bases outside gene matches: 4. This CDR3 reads CASSTRQGDTEAFF. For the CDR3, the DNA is TGTGCCAGCAGCACCCGACAGGGGGACACTGAAGCTTTCTTT. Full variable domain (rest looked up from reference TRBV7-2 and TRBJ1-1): GAGVSQSPSNKVTEKGKDVELRCDPISGHTALYWYRQSLGQGLEFLIYFQGNSAPDKSGLPSDRFSAERTGGSVSTLTIQRTQQEDSAVYLCASSTRQGDTEAFFGQGTRLTVV.

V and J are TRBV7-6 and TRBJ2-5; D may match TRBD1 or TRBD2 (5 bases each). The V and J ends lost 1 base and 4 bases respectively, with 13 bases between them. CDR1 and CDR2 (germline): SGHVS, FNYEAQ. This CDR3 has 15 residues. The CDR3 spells CASSLVGATRETQYF. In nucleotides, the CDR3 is TGTGCCAGCAGCTTAGTCGGGGCGACACGAGAGACCCAGTACTTC. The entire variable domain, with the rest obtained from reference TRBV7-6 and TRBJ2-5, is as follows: GAGVSQSPRYKVTKRGQDVALRCDPISGHVSLYWYRQALGQGPEFLTYFNYEAQQDKSGLPNDRFSAERPEGSISTLTIQRTEQRDSAMYRCASSLVGATRETQYFGPGTRLLVL.

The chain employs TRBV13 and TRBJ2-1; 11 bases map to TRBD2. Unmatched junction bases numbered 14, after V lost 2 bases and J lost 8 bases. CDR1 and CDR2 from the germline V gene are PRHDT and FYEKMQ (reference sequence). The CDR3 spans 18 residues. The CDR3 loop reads CASSLTGRLAGGSYEQFF. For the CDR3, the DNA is TGTGCCAGCAGCTTAACTGGACGTCTAGCGGGAGGTTCCTATGAGCAGTTCTTC.

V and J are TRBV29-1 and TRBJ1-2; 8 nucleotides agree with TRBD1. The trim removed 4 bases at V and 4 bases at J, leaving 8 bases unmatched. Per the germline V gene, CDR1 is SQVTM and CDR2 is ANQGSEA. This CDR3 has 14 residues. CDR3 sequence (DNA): TGCAGCGTTGGCGGGACAGGTGGGAGCTATGGCTACACCTTC. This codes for CSVGGTGGSYGYTF.

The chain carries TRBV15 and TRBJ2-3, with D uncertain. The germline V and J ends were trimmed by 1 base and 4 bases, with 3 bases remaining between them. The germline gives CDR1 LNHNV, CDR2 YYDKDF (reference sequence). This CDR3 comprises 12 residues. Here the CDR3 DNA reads TGTGCCACCAGCAGAGCAGCAGATACGCAGTATTTT. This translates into CATSRAADTQYF.

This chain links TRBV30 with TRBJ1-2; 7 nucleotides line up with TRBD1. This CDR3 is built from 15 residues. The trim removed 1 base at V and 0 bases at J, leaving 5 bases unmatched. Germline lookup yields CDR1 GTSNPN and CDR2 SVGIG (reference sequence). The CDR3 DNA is TGTGCCTGGAGTGCAACCGGGACAGCTAACTATGGCTACACCTTC. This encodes CAWSATGTANYGYTF.

CDR3 region: CASSPVRNTEAFF. The CDR3 nucleotides read TGTGCCAGCTCACCGGTTAGGAACACTGAAGCTTTCTTT. The chain combines TRBV18 with TRBJ1-1; no firm D call. Germline CDR1 reads KGHSH; CDR2 reads LQKENI. The ends were cut back, 3 bases at V and 1 base at J, with 6 bases in the middle. The CDR3 runs 13 residues.

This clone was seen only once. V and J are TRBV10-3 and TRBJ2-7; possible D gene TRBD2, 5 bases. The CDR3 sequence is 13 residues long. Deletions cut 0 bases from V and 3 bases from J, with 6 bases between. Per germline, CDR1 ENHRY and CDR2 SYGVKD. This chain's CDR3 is CAISESEGYEQYF. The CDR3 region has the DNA TGTGCCATCAGTGAGTCAGAGGGCTACGAGCAGTACTTC.

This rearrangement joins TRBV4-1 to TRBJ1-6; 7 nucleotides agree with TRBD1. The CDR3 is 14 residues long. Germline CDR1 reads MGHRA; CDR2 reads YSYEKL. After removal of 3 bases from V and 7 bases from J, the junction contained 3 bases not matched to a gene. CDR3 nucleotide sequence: TGCGCCAGCAGCCAGCGACAGGGAAATTCACCCCTCCACTTT. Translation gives CASSQRQGNSPLHF.

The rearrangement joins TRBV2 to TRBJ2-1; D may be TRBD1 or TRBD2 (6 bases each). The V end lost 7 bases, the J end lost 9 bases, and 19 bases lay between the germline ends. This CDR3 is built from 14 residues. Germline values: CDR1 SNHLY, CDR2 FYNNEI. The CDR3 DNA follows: TGTGCCAGCATTCATAGGGGGACTTTTGGTGAGCAGTTCTTC. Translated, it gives CASIHRGTFGEQFF.